The rows below give T cell receptor beta chains drawn from one sample of a study of T cell responses to AZD1222 COVID-19 vaccine. Sequencing used immunoSEQ multiplex PCR; TCRdb keeps in-frame clones, though not all of them. The sample has about 170,000 clones, around nine tenths seen once. The starting material was peripheral blood, obtained 28 days after the second AZD1222 dose. The receptor set was obtained from an adult who received the AZD1222 COVID-19 vaccine. The CDR3 runs from the conserved cysteine through the conserved F or W. D genes are given only for firm matches. A row's size may be missing; if present it is once, few, many or a size class.

TRBV9	TRBD2	.	TRBJ2-7	CASSPSQTSGGLFHEQYF	TGTGCCAGCAGCCCCTCTCAGACTAGCGGGGGTCTCTTCCACGAGCAGTACTTC
TRBV7-9	.	.	TRBJ2-7	CASSQSVEQYF	TGTGCCAGCAGCCAATCAGTGGAGCAGTACTTC
TRBV4-3	TRBD1	once	TRBJ2-7	CASSQDARGPAYEQYF	TGCGCCAGCAGCCAAGATGCCAGGGGGCCCGCCTACGAGCAGTACTTC
TRBV3-1/TRBV3-2	.	once	TRBJ1-1	CASSRSGDMNTEAFF	TGTGCCAGCAGCCGCTCCGGGGACATGAACACTGAAGCTTTCTTT
TRBV10-3	.	once	TRBJ2-2	CAISSDLAGELFF	TGTGCCATCAGTTCCGACTTGGCCGGGGAGCTGTTTTTT
TRBV9	.	.	TRBJ2-4	CASSVAGDRTQNIQYF	TGTGCCAGCAGCGTAGCGGGAGACAGGACTCAAAACATTCAGTACTTC
TRBV20-1	.	.	TRBJ2-1	CSARVGEQFF	TGCAGTGCTAGAGTGGGTGAGCAGTTCTTC
TRBV2	.	.	TRBJ2-5	CASNVGARGTQYF	TGTGCCAGCAACGTGGGCGCCCGGGGGACCCAGTACTTC
TRBV27	.	.	TRBJ2-2	CASSFFRGTGELFF	TGTGCCAGCAGTTTTTTTAGAGGCACCGGGGAGCTGTTTTTT
TRBV19	TRBD1	.	TRBJ2-5	CASSVQGAETQYF	TGTGCCAGTAGTGTCCAGGGGGCAGAGACCCAGTACTTC
TRBV7-9	.	.	TRBJ2-7	CASSLLWRPYEQYF	TGTGCCAGCAGCTTACTTTGGAGGCCCTACGAGCAGTACTTC
TRBV6-2/TRBV6-3	.	once	TRBJ2-7	CASRYGALLTEQYF	TGTGCCAGCAGATACGGCGCTCTGCTAACCGAGCAGTACTTC